What follows are 13 T cell receptor beta chains derived from one specimen sequenced in a study of control samples from healthy donors and cancer patients. Some clones are missing from TCRdb's copy, which holds only in-frame ones; the method was immunoSEQ multiplex PCR. Here the sample spans about 120,000 clones, 88% being singletons. The material sequenced was blood. Receptors originate from a man in his forties in good health.

The chain uses TRBV24-1 and TRBJ1-2, with no clear D. The CDR3 is 18 residues long. V shed 0 bases and J shed 4 bases, with 20 bases lying between them. In germline, CDR1 is KGHDR, CDR2 SFDVKD. In nucleotides, the CDR3 is TGTGCCACCAGTGATTTGCCTCTGACTGAGGGTGGGGTCTATGGCTACACCTTC. Translating it yields CATSDLPLTEGGVYGYTF.

The chain recombines TRBV5-1 with TRBJ1-6, with 8 bases identical to TRBD1. This CDR3 comprises 15 residues. V lost 0 bases, J lost 9 bases, and 5 bases stayed unmatched. Looked up from germline, CDR1 is SGHRS and CDR2 is YFSETQ. Here the CDR3 reads CASSLEQGARSPLHF. Written as DNA, the CDR3 is TGCGCCAGCAGCTTGGAGCAGGGGGCCCGTTCACCCCTCCACTTT.

The chain has TRBV7-3 and TRBJ2-1; 16 nucleotides align to TRBD2. Germline trimming cut 5 bases from V and 9 bases from J; bases unmatched to any gene: 7. The germline CDR1 and CDR2 sequences are SGHTA and FQGTGA. The CDR3 sequence is 16 residues long. CDR3 in DNA: TGTGCCAGCAGCCTCGGGACTAGCGGGGGGGCCGGTGAGCAGTTCTTC. It encodes CASSLGTSGGAGEQFF.

This sequence joins TRBV29-1 and TRBJ2-5, with a tentative D call TRBD2 (6 bases). V was pared by 8 bases and J by 0 bases, with 10 bases between. The CDR3 length is 12 residues. CDR1 is SQVTM, CDR2 ANQGSEA, per germline. CDR3 loop: CSTRTNQETQYF. The CDR3, as DNA: TGCAGCACGAGGACTAACCAAGAGACCCAGTACTTC. The full variable domain, with the rest looked up from reference TRBV29-1 and TRBJ2-5, is SAVISQKPSRDICQRGTSLTIQCQVDSQVTMMFWYRQQPGQSLTLIATANQGSEATYESGFVIDKFPISRPNLTFSTLTVSNMSPEDSSIYLCSTRTNQETQYFGPGTRLLVL.

CDR3 sequence reads: CSARENTEAFF. The CDR3 DNA follows: TGCAGCGCCAGGGAGAACACTGAAGCTTTCTTT. The V gene is TRBV29-1, the J gene TRBJ1-1; possible D gene TRBD1, 5 bases. CDR1 and CDR2 from the germline V gene are SQVTM and ANQGSEA. V dropped 7 bases and J dropped 1 base, with 7 bases sitting between them. This CDR3 has 11 residues.

V usage is TRBV6-2 or TRBV6-3 and J usage is TRBJ1-3; D possibly corresponds to TRBD1 (5 bases). V lost 6 bases to trimming and J lost 0 bases, with 9 bases between them. CDR3 length: 14 amino acids. Per germline, CDR1 MNHEY and CDR2 SVGEGT. CDR3 loop: CASSIGGSGNTIYF. The CDR3 DNA is TGTGCCAGCAGCATCGGGGGCTCTGGAAACACCATATATTTT.

V and J are TRBV7-3 and TRBJ2-3; maybe TRBD2 (6 bases). Germline-derived CDR1 and CDR2 are SGHTA and FQGTGA. V was cut by 2 bases and J by 4 bases, with 10 bases left in between. CDR3 length equals 14 residues. The CDR3, as DNA: TGTGCCAGCAGCTTATCCAGGGACTCAGATACGCAGTATTTT. Its translation is CASSLSRDSDTQYF.

Only a few counts were recorded for this clone. The chain combines TRBV18 with TRBJ2-3; weak D call: TRBD2 (7 bases). The germline CDR1 and CDR2 sequences are KGHSH and LQKENI. Trimming removed 2 bases from V and 5 bases from J, with 14 bases in between. CDR3 length equals 15 residues. The CDR3 bases are TGTGCCAGCTCACCAGGGAGGGGGAAAGGAGATACGCAGTATTTT. Amino acid sequence: CASSPGRGKGDTQYF.

The chain recombines TRBV27 with TRBJ1-6; D is possibly TRBD1 (5 bases). Germline V gives CDR1 MNHEY, CDR2 SMNVEV (reference sequence). This CDR3 has 16 residues. The V gene lost 5 bases and the J gene lost 5 bases, with 16 bases spanning the gap. The CDR3 loop reads CASSLPWDGNNSPLHF. The CDR3 region has the DNA TGTGCCAGCAGTCTCCCCTGGGACGGCAATAATTCACCCCTCCACTTT.

The chain couples TRBV7-2 to TRBJ2-2; a weak D match, TRBD1 (5 bases). Between the trimmed V and J ends, which lost 9 bases and 1 base, there was a span of 12 bases. This CDR3 region has 14 residues. Germline CDR1 is SGHTA and CDR2 is FQGNSA. CDR3 sequence reads: CASSRTGNTGELFF. CDR3 bases: TGTGCCAGTTCGCGTACAGGGAACACCGGGGAGCTGTTTTTT.

This chain links TRBV7-2 with TRBJ1-2, with 8 bases aligning to TRBD1. CDR3 length: 13 amino acids. In germline, CDR1 is SGHTA, CDR2 FQGNSA. V lost 2 bases and J lost 9; bases outside the gene matches: 5. CDR3 sequence: CASSLKTGDRYTF. DNA for the CDR3: TGTGCCAGCAGCTTAAAGACAGGGGATCGCTACACCTTC. The entire variable domain, with the rest obtained from reference TRBV7-2 and TRBJ1-2, is as follows: GAGVSQSPSNKVTEKGKDVELRCDPISGHTALYWYRQSLGQGLEFLIYFQGNSAPDKSGLPSDRFSAERTGGSVSTLTIQRTQQEDSAVYLCASSLKTGDRYTFGSGTRLTVV.

The gene calls are TRBV5-6 and TRBJ1-2, with unresolved D. Trimming cost V 0 bases and J 7 bases, with 10 bases left between them. From germline, CDR1 is SGHDT and CDR2 YYEEEE. CDR3 length equals 13 residues. CDR3 amino acids: CASSLAGEAGYTF. CDR3 DNA sequence: TGTGCCAGCAGCTTGGCCGGGGAGGCTGGCTACACCTTC.

This rearrangement joins TRBV15 to TRBJ1-1; D gene ambiguous. Germline V lookup: CDR1 LNHNV, CDR2 YYDKDF (reference sequence). V lost 0 bases and J 4 bases, leaving 9 bases between the germline ends. CDR3 length: 14 amino acids. Here the CDR3 reads CATSRERGRTEAFF. The CDR3 DNA follows: TGTGCCACCAGCAGAGAGCGGGGTCGCACTGAAGCTTTCTTT.